This T cell receptor beta chain was recovered during a study of blood T cell repertoires in COVID-19. On the study more broadly: COVID-19 samples collected from the United States, Italy and Spain covered acute and convalescent phases. PBMCs, B-cell-depleted T cells, or T cells were the source of the cDNA or gDNA that made up the material.

Per the study methods: Using reference gene primer amplification, nucleated cell counts were estimated. Generated by immunoSEQ multiplex PCR, the TCRdb table keeps only in-frame clones and is missing some. That table supplies the V and J calls and clone size; D and trimming were determined from the DNA. The sample holds 400,000 to 450,000 clones, roughly 90% seen once. This receptor was identified in a man younger than 30 with COVID-19, enrolled during active disease. The specimen sequenced was peripheral blood.

The CDR3 DNA reads TGTGCCAGCAGTTGGACGGGACAGGGGAGTAATTCACCCCTCCACTTT. As protein: CASSWTGQGSNSPLHF. V usage is TRBV6-5 and J usage is TRBJ1-6, with 10 bases that match TRBD1. The CDR3 spans 16 residues. J gave up 6 bases and V 4 bases, and 6 bases lay outside the gene matches. Germline CDR1 and CDR2: MNHEY and SVGAGI.